This TCR beta chain was observed in a study of blood T cell repertoires in COVID-19 (dated by TCRdb to between 2020 and 2021). About the full investigation: Samples covering the acute and convalescent phases of COVID-19 were provided by collaborators in the United States, Italy and Spain. The prospective study material was composed of cDNA or gDNA derived from T cells, B-cell-depleted T cells, or PBMCs. The dataset comprised deeply sampled blood TCRbeta repertoires from subjects exposed to, actively infected with, or recovered from COVID-19. The repertoires were made available in a free public database intended to serve as a resource for research on the immune response to SARS-CoV-2. The samples were drawn from the first 160 participants of the ongoing ImmuneRACE study and from roughly 1,300 subjects provided by 6 global collaborators. The sample metadata nearly always contained a de-identified subject ID, COVID-19 status, age in years and sex. Where HLA class I and class II types were available, the types were taken from metadata supplied by the sample provider, not from assay-based typing.

Enrolling through a virtual design, the prospective study's participants ranged in age from roughly 18 to 95 years and lived across more than 20 United States geographic areas. In the prospective study, participants were assigned to cohorts based on the clinical history participants reported in a screening survey and a study questionnaire. Mobile phlebotomists in the prospective study collected whole blood, serum and a nasopharyngeal or oropharyngeal swab from every participant. Additional blood draws and questionnaires over an approximately two-month period could optionally be provided by prospective study participants. Blood samples from the prospective study were shipped frozen or at room temperature prior to DNA extraction. A remark on this clone: The clone's antigen remains unknown. Qualities for individual bases were not recorded, and no much larger clone is one base off.

Trimming leaves V shorter by 3 bases and J shorter by 5 bases, with the junction holding 6 bases beyond the gene matches. CDR1 is given as SGDLS and CDR2 as YYNGEE, both from the germline V gene. The CDR3 holds 15 amino acids from the cysteine to the phenylalanine. CDR3 DNA is the only sequence kept; it has 45 bases, read in frame from the first base. The immunoSEQ Assay, a bias-controlled multiplex PCR, was used to amplify TCRbeta CDR3 regions from genomic DNA. On the authors' methods: Within the assay, amplification of reference gene primers was used to estimate how many nucleated cells each sample contained. To quantify the absolute abundance of each unique TCRbeta CDR3 rearrangement, sequence reads were collapsed and filtered. Productive Simpson clonality was computed per sample as the square root of Simpson's diversity index over productive rearrangements. Drawn from immuneACCESS, this table holds only the in-frame rearrangements with V and J called that TCRdb kept. Clones are partly lost; checked studies trace under half to an unresolved V gene and leave the rest unexplained. The V and J calls and clone size are taken from that table; D and trimming were inferred from the DNA. This sample lists over 300,000 clones; 70% to 90% were detected once. The top ten constitute over 0.9% of the sample.

What the work shows at the level of the full study, not this receptor alone: Clinical and demographic metadata were provided uncurated, with the amount varying by source and participant.

Rearrangement joined TRBV9 to TRBJ2-2; 8 junctional bases match TRBD1. Sequenced input: PBMCs or T cells enriched from blood (not recorded which). The sequence came from a woman aged 25 to 39 with acute COVID-19. At the DNA level, the sequence is TGTGCCAGCAGCGGAGGGACAGGCGGGACCGGGGAGCTGTTTTTT. Its protein reads: CASSGGTGGTGELFF.